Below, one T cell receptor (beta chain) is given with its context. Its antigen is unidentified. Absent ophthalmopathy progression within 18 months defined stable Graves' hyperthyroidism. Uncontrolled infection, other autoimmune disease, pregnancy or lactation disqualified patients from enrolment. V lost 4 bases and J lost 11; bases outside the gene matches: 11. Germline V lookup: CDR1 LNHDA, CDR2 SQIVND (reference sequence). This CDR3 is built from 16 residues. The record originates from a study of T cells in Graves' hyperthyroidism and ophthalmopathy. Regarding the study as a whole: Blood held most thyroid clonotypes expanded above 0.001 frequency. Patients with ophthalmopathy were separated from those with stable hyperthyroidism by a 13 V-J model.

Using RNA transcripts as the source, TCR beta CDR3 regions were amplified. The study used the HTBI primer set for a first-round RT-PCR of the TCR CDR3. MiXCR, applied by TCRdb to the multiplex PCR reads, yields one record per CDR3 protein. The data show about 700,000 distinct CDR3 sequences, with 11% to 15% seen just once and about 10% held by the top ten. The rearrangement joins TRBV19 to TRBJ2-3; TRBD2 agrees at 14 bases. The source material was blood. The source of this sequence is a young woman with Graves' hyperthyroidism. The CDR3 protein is CASSTPLGTSGSVQYF. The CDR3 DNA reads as TGTGCCAGTAGTACCCCCCTCGGGACTAGCGGGAGTGTGCAGTATTTT.